The present TCR beta chain was sequenced within a study of sequential checkpoint blockade in melanoma. Germline assignment: CDR1 SEHNR and CDR2 FQNEAQ (reference sequence). Between the trimmed V and J ends, which lost 5 bases and 5 bases, there was a span of 19 bases. CDR3 size: 15 residues. Stated treatment: randomized to nivolumab then ipilimumab (arm A) or the reverse (arm B). Produced via immunoSEQ multiplex PCR; TCRdb's table is partial and in-frame only. The data show about 5,300 clones, around 80% seen once. The specimen was CD8+ T cells sorted from blood (inferred from file names), collected from a patient given nivolumab and ipilimumab in sequence. This chain uses TRBV7-9 with TRBJ2-7, with a possible D match to TRBD2 (6 bases). The source is a human donor with melanoma. The CDR3 reads CASSPPVGSSNEQYF. The CDR3 DNA follows: TGTGCCAGCAGCCCACCCGTCGGGAGTAGCAACGAGCAGTACTTC.